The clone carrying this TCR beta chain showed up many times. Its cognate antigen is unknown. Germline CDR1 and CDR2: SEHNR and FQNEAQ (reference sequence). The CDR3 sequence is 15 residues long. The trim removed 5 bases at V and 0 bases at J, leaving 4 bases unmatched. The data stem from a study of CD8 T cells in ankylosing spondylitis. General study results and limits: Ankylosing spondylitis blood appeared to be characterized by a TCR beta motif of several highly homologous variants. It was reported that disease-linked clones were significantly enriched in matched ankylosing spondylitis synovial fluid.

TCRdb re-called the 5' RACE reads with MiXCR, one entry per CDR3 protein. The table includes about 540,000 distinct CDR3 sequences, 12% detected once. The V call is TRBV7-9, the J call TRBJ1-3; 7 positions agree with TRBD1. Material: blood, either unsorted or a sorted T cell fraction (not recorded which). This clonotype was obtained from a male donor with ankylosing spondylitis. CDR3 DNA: TGTGCCAGCAGCCCGACAGGGAACTCTGGAAACACCATATATTTT. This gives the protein CASSPTGNSGNTIYF.